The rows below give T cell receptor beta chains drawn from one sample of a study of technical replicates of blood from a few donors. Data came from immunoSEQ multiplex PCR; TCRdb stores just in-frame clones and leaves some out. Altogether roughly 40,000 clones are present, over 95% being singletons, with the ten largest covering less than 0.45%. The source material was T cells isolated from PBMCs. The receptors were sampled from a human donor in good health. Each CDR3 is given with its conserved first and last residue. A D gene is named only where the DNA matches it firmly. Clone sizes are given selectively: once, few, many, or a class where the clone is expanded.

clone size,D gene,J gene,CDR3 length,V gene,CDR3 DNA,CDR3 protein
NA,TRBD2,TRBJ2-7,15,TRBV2,TGTGCCGCGGCTCTTCATCGGGGGGGAGATTACGAGCAGTACTTC,CAAALHRGGDYEQYF
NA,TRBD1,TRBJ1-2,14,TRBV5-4,TGTGCCAGCAGCTTGCTAAGGGACAGTTATGGCTACACCTTC,CASSLLRDSYGYTF
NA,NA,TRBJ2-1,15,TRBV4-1,TGCGCCAGCAGCCAAGTAAGAATAGCGTTGCATGAGCAGTTCTTC,CASSQVRIALHEQFF
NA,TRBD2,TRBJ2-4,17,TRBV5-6,TGTGCCAGCAGCTGGACTTTAGGAGGGACTAGCAGAAACATTCAGTACTTC,CASSWTLGGTSRNIQYF
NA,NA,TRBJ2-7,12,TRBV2,TGTGCCAGCACCCCACTCTCCTACGAGCAGTACTTC,CASTPLSYEQYF
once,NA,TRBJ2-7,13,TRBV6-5,TGTGCCAGCAGTTACGAGGGGGCCTACGAGCAGTACTTC,CASSYEGAYEQYF
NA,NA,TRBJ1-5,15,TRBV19,TGTGCCAGTAGTATCCTCAGCGGGGGAGAACAGCCCCAGCATTTT,CASSILSGGEQPQHF
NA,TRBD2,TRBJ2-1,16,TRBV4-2,TGTGCCAGCAGCCAAGGGCTGGCTAGCGGTTACAATGAGCAGTTCTTC,CASSQGLASGYNEQFF
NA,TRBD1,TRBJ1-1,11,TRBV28,TGTGCCAGCAGGACAGGGCTGGGCGCTTTCTTT,CASRTGLGAFF
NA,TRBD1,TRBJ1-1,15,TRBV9,TGTGCCAGCAGCGGAGGAGGGACAGGGAACGCTGAAGCTTTCTTT,CASSGGGTGNAEAFF
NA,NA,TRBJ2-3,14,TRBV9,TGTGCCAGCAGCGTAAGCGGAAGCACAGATACGCAGTATTTT,CASSVSGSTDTQYF
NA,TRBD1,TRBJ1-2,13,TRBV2,TGTGCCAGCGCCGGACAGGGGAAATATGGCTACACCTTC,CASAGQGKYGYTF
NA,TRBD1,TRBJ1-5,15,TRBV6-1,TGTGCCAGCAGAGTTCAGGGGGAATTGAATCAGCCCCAGCATTTT,CASRVQGELNQPQHF
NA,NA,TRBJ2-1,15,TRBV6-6,TGTGCCAGCAGTTACTCAAGCGAGGGCTACAATGAGCAGTTCTTC,CASSYSSEGYNEQFF
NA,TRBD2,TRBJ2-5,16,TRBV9,TGTGCCAGCAGCGTAGGAGCGGGAGGGCCGGGGGAGACCCAGTACTTC,CASSVGAGGPGETQYF
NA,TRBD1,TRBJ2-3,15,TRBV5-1,TGCGCCAGCAGCTTGGGGGACAGGGAGACAGATACGCAGTATTTT,CASSLGDRETDTQYF
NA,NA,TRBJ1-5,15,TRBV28,TGTGCCAGCAGTTTAATTGGGGCAGTCTTTCAGCCCCAGCATTTT,CASSLIGAVFQPQHF
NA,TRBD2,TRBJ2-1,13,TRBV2,TGTGCCAGCAGGGGACTAGCGAACAATGAGCAGTTCTTC,CASRGLANNEQFF
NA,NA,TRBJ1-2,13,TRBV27,TGTGCCAGCAGCCAGGACATAAACTATGGCTACACCTTC,CASSQDINYGYTF
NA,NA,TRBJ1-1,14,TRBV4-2,TGTGCCAGCAGCCAAGTTACACCCAACACTGAAGCTTTCTTT,CASSQVTPNTEAFF
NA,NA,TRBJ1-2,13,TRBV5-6,TGTGCCAGCAGCTTGGCTTCAGGGGCCCACTACACCTTC,CASSLASGAHYTF
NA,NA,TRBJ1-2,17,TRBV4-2,TGTGCCAGCAGCCATCCTCTGGGGGGGCGCGAAGTACGTGGCTACACCTTC,CASSHPLGGREVRGYTF
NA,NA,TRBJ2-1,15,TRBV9,TGTGCCAGCAGCGTAGAGGGGCAGGGCTGGGATGAGCAGTTCTTC,CASSVEGQGWDEQFF
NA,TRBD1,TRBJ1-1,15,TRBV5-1,TGCGCCAGCAGCCCTCCGGGACAGGGGTACACTGAAGCTTTCTTT,CASSPPGQGYTEAFF
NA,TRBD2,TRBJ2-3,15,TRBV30,TGTGCCTGGAGTAGACTAGCGGGAGGGCCAGATACGCAGTATTTT,CAWSRLAGGPDTQYF
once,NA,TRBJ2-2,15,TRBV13,TGTGCCAGCAGCACCCGTTTAGATAGTGACGGGGAGCTGTTTTTT,CASSTRLDSDGELFF
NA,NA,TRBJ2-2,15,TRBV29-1,TGCAGCGTTGTCCCGGGACAAATGAACACCGGGGAGCTGTTTTTT,CSVVPGQMNTGELFF